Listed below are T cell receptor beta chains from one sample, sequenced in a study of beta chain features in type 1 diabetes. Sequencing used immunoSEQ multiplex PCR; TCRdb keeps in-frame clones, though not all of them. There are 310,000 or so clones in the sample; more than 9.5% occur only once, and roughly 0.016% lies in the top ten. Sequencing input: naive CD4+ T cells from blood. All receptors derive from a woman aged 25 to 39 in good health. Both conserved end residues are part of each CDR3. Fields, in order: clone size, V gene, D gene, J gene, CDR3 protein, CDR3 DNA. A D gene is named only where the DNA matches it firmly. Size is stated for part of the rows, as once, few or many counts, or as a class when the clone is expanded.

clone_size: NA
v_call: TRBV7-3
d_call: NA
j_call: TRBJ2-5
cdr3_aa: CASSLGVWETQYF
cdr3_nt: TGTGCCAGCAGCTTAGGAGTTTGGGAGACCCAGTACTTC

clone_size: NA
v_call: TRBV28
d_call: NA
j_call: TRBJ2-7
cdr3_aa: CASSTGSSYEQYF
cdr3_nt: TGTGCCAGCTCTACAGGGAGCTCCTACGAGCAGTACTTC

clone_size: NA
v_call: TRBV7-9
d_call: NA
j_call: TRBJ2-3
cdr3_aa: CASSLFLAGINTDTQYF
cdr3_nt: TGTGCCAGCAGCTTATTTCTCGCGGGAATCAACACAGATACGCAGTATTTT

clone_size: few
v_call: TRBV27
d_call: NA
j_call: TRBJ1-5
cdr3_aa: CASSLYTGSSNQPQHF
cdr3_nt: TGTGCCAGCAGTTTATACACAGGGTCCAGCAATCAGCCCCAGCATTTT

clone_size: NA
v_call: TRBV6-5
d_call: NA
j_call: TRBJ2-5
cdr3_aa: CASSFPGEKTQYF
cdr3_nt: TGTGCCAGCAGTTTCCCGGGGGAAAAGACCCAGTACTTC

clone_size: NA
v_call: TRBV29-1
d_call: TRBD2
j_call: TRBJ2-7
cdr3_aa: CSVEGYSAGGSYEQYF
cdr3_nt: TGCAGCGTTGAAGGTTACTCAGCGGGAGGTTCCTACGAGCAGTACTTC

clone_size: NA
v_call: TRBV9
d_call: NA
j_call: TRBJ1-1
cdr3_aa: CASSALGGNTEAFF
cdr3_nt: TGTGCCAGCAGCGCCCTGGGGGGGAACACTGAAGCTTTCTTT

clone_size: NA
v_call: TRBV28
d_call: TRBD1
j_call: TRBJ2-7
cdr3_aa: CASSTPGTGDPYEQYF
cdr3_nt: TGTGCCAGCAGTACCCCCGGGACAGGGGATCCCTACGAGCAGTACTTC

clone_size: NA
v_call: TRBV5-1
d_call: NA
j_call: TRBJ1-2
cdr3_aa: CASSLKEVYGYTF
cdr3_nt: TGCGCCAGCAGCTTGAAGGAGGTCTATGGCTACACCTTC

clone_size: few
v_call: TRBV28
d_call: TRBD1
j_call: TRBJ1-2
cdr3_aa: CASSLIVGTGGYGYTF
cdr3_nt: TGTGCCAGCAGTTTAATAGTTGGGACAGGGGGCTATGGCTACACCTTC

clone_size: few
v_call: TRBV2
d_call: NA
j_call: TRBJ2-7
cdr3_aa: CASSEIEAYEQYF
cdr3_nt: TGTGCCAGCAGTGAAATAGAGGCCTACGAGCAGTACTTC

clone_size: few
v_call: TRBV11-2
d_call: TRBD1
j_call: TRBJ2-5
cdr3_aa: CASSTWTGLSETQYF
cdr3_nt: TGTGCCAGCAGTACCTGGACAGGGCTCTCGGAGACCCAGTACTTC

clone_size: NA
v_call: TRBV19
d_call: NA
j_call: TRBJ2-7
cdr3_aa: CASSMGGSSYEQYF
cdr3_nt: TGTGCCAGTAGTATGGGTGGGAGCTCCTACGAGCAGTACTTC

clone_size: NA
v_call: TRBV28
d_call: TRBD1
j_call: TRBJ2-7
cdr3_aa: CATQMPAGTVNEQYF
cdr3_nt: TGTGCCACCCAGATGCCGGCCGGGACAGTTAATGAGCAGTACTTC

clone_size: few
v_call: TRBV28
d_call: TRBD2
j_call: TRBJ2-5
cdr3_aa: CASSLGTSGREETQYF
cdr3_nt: TGTGCCAGCAGTTTGGGGACTAGCGGGAGAGAAGAGACCCAGTACTTC

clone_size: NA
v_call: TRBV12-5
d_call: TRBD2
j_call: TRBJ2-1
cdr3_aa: CASGLELAGGGEQFF
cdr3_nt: TGTGCTAGTGGTTTGGAACTAGCGGGAGGTGGTGAGCAGTTCTTC

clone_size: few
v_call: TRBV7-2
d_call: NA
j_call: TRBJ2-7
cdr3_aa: CASSFTGSTYEQYF
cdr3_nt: TGTGCCAGCAGCTTCACAGGGTCAACCTACGAGCAGTACTTC

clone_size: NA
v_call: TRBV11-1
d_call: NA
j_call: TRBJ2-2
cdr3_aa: CASSSLGAAGGELFF
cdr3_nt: TGTGCCAGCAGCTCGCTGGGGGCGGCGGGCGGGGAGCTGTTTTTT